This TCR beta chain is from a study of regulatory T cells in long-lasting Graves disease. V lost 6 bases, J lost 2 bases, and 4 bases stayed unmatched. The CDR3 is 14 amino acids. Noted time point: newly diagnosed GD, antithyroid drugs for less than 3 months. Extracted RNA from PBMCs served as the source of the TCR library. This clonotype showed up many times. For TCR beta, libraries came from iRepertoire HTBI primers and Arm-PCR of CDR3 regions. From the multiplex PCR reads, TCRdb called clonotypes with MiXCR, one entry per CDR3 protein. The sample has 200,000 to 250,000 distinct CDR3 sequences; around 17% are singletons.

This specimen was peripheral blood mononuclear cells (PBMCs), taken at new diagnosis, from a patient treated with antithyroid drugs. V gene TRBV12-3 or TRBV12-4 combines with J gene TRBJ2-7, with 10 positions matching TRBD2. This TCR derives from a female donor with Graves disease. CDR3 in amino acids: CASRITSGTYEQYF. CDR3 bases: TGTGCCAGCAGGATAACTAGCGGGACCTACGAGCAGTACTTC.